This T cell receptor beta chain was recovered during a study of blood T cell repertoires in COVID-19. Background on the study: Researchers got acute and convalescent COVID-19 samples from the United States, Italy and Spain.

Methods used by the authors: From reference gene primer amplification, estimates of nucleated cell counts were derived. TCRdb's copy holds only in-frame clones and misses some; the assay was immunoSEQ multiplex PCR. The D gene and trimming were derived from the DNA, and the V and J assignments and clone size from that table. The profile shows 150,000 to 200,000 clones, about 86% of them singletons. This clone was seen only once. The CDR3 covers 17 residues. In germline, CDR1 is SGHTA, CDR2 FQGTGA. The V and J ends lost 5 bases and 1 base respectively, with 18 bases between them. What was sequenced was peripheral blood. The origin of this receptor is a woman in her 70s with acute or convalescent COVID-19. V and J are TRBV7-3 and TRBJ2-1; D is perhaps TRBD1 (6 bases). The CDR3 reads CASSLYPAGVSYNEQFF. For the CDR3, the DNA is TGTGCCAGCAGCCTTTACCCCGCAGGGGTATCCTACAATGAGCAGTTCTTC.